This is a list of T cell receptor beta chains from one sample in a study of T cells in Graves' hyperthyroidism and ophthalmopathy. Each CDR3 protein gets one entry after TCRdb re-called the multiplex PCR reads with MiXCR. Of about 840,000 distinct CDR3 sequences in the sample, 35% to 40% were seen once. Sequences were obtained from blood. The source is a man aged 18 to 30 with Graves' hyperthyroidism. Each CDR3 is given with its conserved first and last residue. The D gene is left open where the match is weak. For some rows the clone size is stated as once, few or many, or as a class when expanded; others skip it.

abundance	j_gene	v_gene	d_gene	CDR3aa	CDR3nt
few	TRBJ2-5	TRBV7-2	NA	CASSLVSLETQYF	TGTGCCAGCAGCTTGGTCTCCCTGGAGACCCAGTACTTC
few	TRBJ2-6	TRBV19	TRBD1	CASTGDRGSSGANVLTF	TGTGCCAGTACTGGGGACAGGGGAAGCTCTGGGGCCAACGTCCTGACTTTC
once	TRBJ2-2	TRBV4-2	NA	CASSQDLVPGNTGELFF	TGTGCCAGCAGCCAAGATCTGGTTCCGGGGAACACCGGGGAGCTGTTTTTT
few	TRBJ2-7	TRBV20-1	NA	CSATGEESYEQYF	TGCAGTGCCACCGGGGAAGAGTCCTACGAGCAGTACTTC
NA	TRBJ2-5	TRBV7-9	TRBD2	CASSYGRGAPQETQYF	TGTGCCAGCAGTTACGGGCGGGGGGCCCCCCAAGAGACCCAGTACTTC
few	TRBJ1-6	TRBV7-9	NA	CASSSAENSPLHF	TGTGCCAGCAGTTCTGCCGAAAATTCACCCCTCCACTTT
NA	TRBJ1-2	TRBV12-3/TRBV12-4	TRBD1	CASRPTGGANYGYTF	TGTGCCAGCAGACCCACAGGGGGGGCTAACTATGGCTACACCTTC
once	TRBJ2-6	TRBV7-9	TRBD2	CASSGSGENVLTF	TGTGCCAGCTCGGGAAGCGGGGAAAACGTCCTGACTTTC
many	TRBJ1-2	TRBV20-1	NA	CSASRGAGSYGYTF	TGCAGTGCTAGCCGGGGGGCAGGGAGCTATGGCTACACCTTC
few	TRBJ2-7	TRBV5-1	TRBD1	CASSTGQPLAEQYF	TGCGCCAGTAGTACGGGACAGCCCCTCGCGGAGCAGTACTTC
few	TRBJ2-5	TRBV20-1	NA	CSARAVHGRQETQYF	TGCAGTGCTAGGGCCGTCCACGGCCGCCAAGAGACCCAGTACTTC
NA	TRBJ1-5	TRBV20-1	NA	CSARGEATSNQPQHF	TGCAGTGCTAGAGGAGAAGCTACCTCCAATCAGCCCCAGCATTTT
NA	TRBJ1-2	TRBV7-9	TRBD1	CASRPGTEISYGYTF	TGTGCCAGCCGACCGGGGACAGAAATTTCCTATGGCTACACCTTC
NA	TRBJ1-1	TRBV19	NA	CASSISEDSPSGTEAFF	TGTGCCAGTAGTATTTCCGAAGACAGCCCATCAGGCACTGAAGCTTTCTTT
NA	TRBJ2-2	TRBV7-3	NA	CASSLDGQGLTGELFF	TGTGCCAGCAGCTTAGACGGGCAGGGCCTCACCGGGGAGCTGTTTTTT
once	TRBJ1-1	TRBV25-1	NA	CASSRVWMNTEAFF	TGTGCCAGCAGTCGGGTCTGGATGAACACTGAAGCTTTCTTT
many	TRBJ2-5	TRBV29-1	NA	CSARDGQETQYF	TGCAGCGCCCGGGACGGTCAAGAGACCCAGTACTTC
many	TRBJ1-3	TRBV20-1	NA	CSARVWAGNTIYF	TGCAGTGCTAGAGTCTGGGCTGGAAACACCATATATTTT
NA	TRBJ1-5	TRBV6-5	NA	CASSEVLVPWIIGESNQPQHF	TGTGCCAGCAGTGAAGTGTTGGTGCCCTGGATCATCGGGGAAAGCAATCAGCCCCAGCATTTT
NA	TRBJ2-7	TRBV12-3/TRBV12-4	NA	CASSLSGSLNEQHF	TGTGCCAGCAGTTTATCGGGCAGCCTGAACGAGCAGCACTTC
NA	TRBJ2-5	TRBV11-3	TRBD2	CASSEGTSGRIQYF	TGTGCCAGCAGCGAGGGGACTAGCGGGAGGATCCAGTACTTC
many	TRBJ1-2	TRBV29-1	NA	CSVQGYETNYGYTF	TGCAGCGTTCAAGGGTATGAGACTAACTATGGCTACACCTTC
many	TRBJ1-2	TRBV2	NA	CASSETGIGNYGYTF	TGTGCCAGCAGTGAGACAGGAATCGGTAACTATGGCTACACCTTC